Following are 22 T cell receptor beta chains from one sample sequenced in a study of blood T cell repertoires in COVID-19. Generated by immunoSEQ multiplex PCR, the TCRdb table keeps only in-frame clones and is missing some. The table includes more than 65,000 clones, roughly 84% detected once. The sequenced sample consisted of peripheral blood. These receptors all stem from a woman aged 45-65 years with acute or convalescent COVID-19.

This clone appeared once. This chain uses TRBV28 with TRBJ1-1, with D uncertain. V gave up 1 base and J gave up 2 bases, with 8 bases separating them. Germline values: CDR1 MDHEN, CDR2 SYDVKM. This CDR3 spans 14 amino acids. The CDR3 DNA reads as TGTGCCAGCAGTTTATTGGGCAGTAACACTGAAGCTTTCTTT. Amino acid sequence: CASSLLGSNTEAFF.

The chain recombines TRBV4-3 with TRBJ1-2; 7 nucleotides align to TRBD1. The V segment lost 1 base and the J segment 2 bases; nucleotides outside the gene matches: 1. Germline CDR1 LGHNA, CDR2 YSLEER. The CDR3 runs 14 residues. CDR3 sequence (DNA): TGCGCCAGCAGCCAAGCGACAGGGAACTATGGCTACACCTTC. Translating it yields CASSQATGNYGYTF.

The chain combines TRBV14 with TRBJ2-1, with D possibly TRBD1 on 6 matching bases. Per the germline V gene, CDR1 is SGHDN and CDR2 is FVKESK. This CDR3 has 20 amino acids. Between the trimmed V and J ends, which lost 3 bases and 2 bases, there was a span of 26 bases. This chain's CDR3 is CASSHSTGRFFYNTYNEQFF. The CDR3 DNA sequence: TGTGCCAGCAGCCACTCGACAGGACGTTTTTTCTATAACACCTACAATGAGCAGTTCTTC.

The chain carries TRBV5-4 and TRBJ2-5, with 13 nucleotides matching TRBD2. The CDR3 spans 17 residues. The V and J ends lost 2 bases and 5 bases, in that order; junction bases with no gene match: 9. Germline V gene lookup returns CDR1 SGHNT and CDR2 YYREEE (reference sequence). This chain's CDR3 is CASSFGLAGAPGETQYF. The CDR3 DNA reads TGTGCCAGCAGCTTTGGACTAGCGGGGGCACCGGGGGAGACCCAGTACTTC. Variable domain in full (rest from reference TRBV5-4 and TRBJ2-5): ETGVTQSPTHLIKTRGQQVTLRCSSQSGHNTVSWYQQALGQGPQFIFQYYREEENGRGNFPPRFSGLQFPNYSSELNVNALELDDSALYLCASSFGLAGAPGETQYFGPGTRLLVL.

The gene calls are TRBV27 and TRBJ2-3; tentative D call: TRBD1 (6 bases). Germline assignment: CDR1 MNHEY and CDR2 SMNVEV (reference sequence). The CDR3 is 15 residues long. The V end lost 10 bases, the J end lost 6 bases, and 23 bases lay between the germline ends. The CDR3 spells CAIRKQGSLVDTQYF. In DNA form, the CDR3 reads TGTGCCATCCGAAAACAGGGCTCCCTCGTGGATACGCAGTATTTT.

This clone was observed a single time. The chain uses TRBV11-3 and TRBJ2-1; D may be TRBD2 (6 bases). CDR1 is SGHNT and CDR2 is YENEEA in the germline V gene. V lost 4 bases, J lost 4 bases, and 14 bases lay in between. The CDR3 is made up of 15 amino acids. CDR3 bases: TGTGCCAGCAGCTCGGGACTTGCCCTATACAATGAGCAGTTCTTC. This codes for CASSSGLALYNEQFF.

This chain links TRBV5-5 with TRBJ1-4; no definite D call. The CDR3 is 13 amino acids. V lost 4 bases to trimming and J lost 8 bases, with 12 bases between them. CDR1 is SGHKS, CDR2 YYEKEE, per germline (reference sequence). The CDR3 region is CASSLIMTEKLFF. The CDR3 bases are TGTGCCAGCAGCCTCATAATGACAGAAAAACTGTTTTTT.

The chain uses TRBV2 and TRBJ2-7, with TRBD1 matching over 11 bases. The CDR3 spans 14 residues. V lost 6 bases and J lost 5; bases outside the gene matches: 6. Looked up from germline, CDR1 is SNHLY and CDR2 is FYNNEI. CDR3 bases: TGTGCCAGCAGGATGGGACAGGGGGTAAACGAGCAGTACTTC. It codes for CASRMGQGVNEQYF. The full variable domain, completed using reference TRBV2 and TRBJ2-7, is EPEVTQTPSHQVTQMGQEVILRCVPISNHLYFYWYRQILGQKVEFLVSFYNNEISEKSEIFDDQFSVERPDGSNFTLKIRSTKLEDSAMYFCASRMGQGVNEQYFGPGTRLTVT.

The count of this clone is one. The V gene is TRBV27, the J gene TRBJ2-1; possibly TRBD1 for D (6 bases). The V gene lost 5 bases and the J gene lost 1 base, with 12 bases spanning the gap. Per the germline V gene, CDR1 is MNHEY and CDR2 is SMNVEV (reference sequence). CDR3 length: 15 amino acids. The CDR3: CASSQTGNSYNEQFF. The CDR3 DNA sequence: TGTGCCAGCAGTCAAACAGGGAATTCCTACAATGAGCAGTTCTTC.

V gene TRBV6-2 or TRBV6-3 combines with J gene TRBJ2-7; no clear D. Trimming left V 2 bases short and J 1 base short, with 15 bases between. Germline CDR1 is MNHEY and CDR2 is SVGEGT. The length of the CDR3 is 16 residues. Here the CDR3 reads CASSYEEPRRSYEQYF. The CDR3 DNA sequence: TGTGCCAGCAGTTACGAGGAGCCCAGACGGTCCTACGAGCAGTACTTC.

This chain's CDR3 is CANATGGAAGNTIYF. DNA of the CDR3: TGTGCCAATGCAACAGGGGGCGCAGCTGGAAACACCATATATTTT. The chain is built from TRBV28 and TRBJ1-3; 9 positions match TRBD1. J lost 2 bases, V lost 10 bases, and 9 bases had no gene match. Looked up from germline, CDR1 is MDHEN and CDR2 is SYDVKM. This CDR3 region has 15 residues.

The rearrangement uses TRBV9 and TRBJ1-3, with 7 bases that match TRBD1. The length of the CDR3 is 16 residues. The germline V gene has CDR1 SGDLS and CDR2 YYNGEE. After removal of 2 bases from V and 1 base from J, the junction contained 6 bases not matched to a gene. CDR3 sequence reads: CASSVWDSASGNTIYF. In DNA form, the CDR3 reads TGTGCCAGCAGCGTCTGGGACAGTGCGTCTGGAAACACCATATATTTT.

The V and J genes are TRBV6-2 or TRBV6-3 and TRBJ1-2, with TRBD1 matching 8 bases. V shed 0 bases, J shed 2 bases, and the junction held 2 bases outside the gene matches. The CDR3 runs to 15 residues. Germline V lookup: CDR1 MNHEY, CDR2 SVGEGT. The CDR3 loop reads CASSYSRTGNYGYTF. CDR3 coding DNA: TGTGCCAGCAGTTACTCCCGGACAGGGAACTATGGCTACACCTTC.

V and J are TRBV14 and TRBJ2-3, with 9 bases fitting TRBD2. The CDR3 has 16 residues. The V gene's germline CDR1 is SGHDN and CDR2 FVKESK. The trim removed 6 bases at V and 8 bases at J, leaving 15 bases unmatched. The chain's CDR3 is CASSSPGLASLSTQYF. Written as DNA, the CDR3 is TGTGCCAGCAGTTCCCCGGGACTAGCTAGCTTAAGTACGCAGTATTTT.

V and J are TRBV6-2 or TRBV6-3 and TRBJ2-3, with 7 positions matching TRBD2. Germline values: CDR1 MNHEY, CDR2 SVGEGT. The CDR3 extends over 15 amino acids. J was trimmed by 2 bases and V by 5 bases; bases with no gene match: 7. The CDR3 nucleotides are TGTGCCAGCAGTCCGCGGGGGTCCACCACAGATACGCAGTATTTT. It is translated as CASSPRGSTTDTQYF.

V usage is TRBV4-1 and J usage is TRBJ2-3, with a weak D call TRBD1 (5 bases). The length of the CDR3 is 13 residues. Looked up from germline, CDR1 is MGHRA and CDR2 is YSYEKL. Trimming shortened V by 1 base and J by 9 bases, and 11 bases separated the two germline ends. This chain's CDR3 is CASSQARGSTQYF. As DNA, the CDR3 is TGCGCCAGCAGCCAAGCTAGGGGAAGCACGCAGTATTTT.

The chain joins TRBV7-9 to TRBJ2-7; D uncertain. Germline CDR1 is SEHNR and CDR2 is FQNEAQ (reference sequence). Trimming removed 1 base from V and 0 bases from J, with 13 bases in between. The CDR3 totals 16 residues. The CDR3 is CASSLVETASSYEQYF. Here the CDR3 DNA reads TGTGCCAGCAGCTTAGTGGAGACCGCGAGCTCCTACGAGCAGTACTTC.

This chain links TRBV4-1 with TRBJ2-7, with 8 nucleotides matching TRBD1. The CDR3 runs 13 residues. Germline V gene data show CDR1 as MGHRA and CDR2 as YSYEKL. V trimming: 1 base; J trimming: 12 bases; junction bases outside the gene matches: 8. The CDR3 loop is CASSQAGQGRAYF. The DNA for the CDR3 is TGCGCCAGCAGCCAAGCTGGACAGGGAAGGGCGTACTTC.

The chain carries TRBV4-1 and TRBJ2-7; 7 nucleotides match TRBD2. The CDR3 length is 15 residues. J gave up 2 bases and V 3 bases, and 7 bases lay outside the gene matches. Germline loops: CDR1 MGHRA, CDR2 YSYEKL. The CDR3 sequence is CASSQASGLTYEQYF. The CDR3 DNA is TGCGCCAGCAGCCAGGCTAGCGGCCTTACCTACGAGCAGTACTTC.

This sequence joins TRBV12-3 or TRBV12-4 and TRBJ1-1, with D uncertain. The CDR3 consists of 11 residues. Trimming took 10 bases from V and 3 from J, leaving 9 bases between them. The CDR3 region is CATNRDTEAFF. CDR3 DNA: TGTGCCACCAACCGAGACACTGAAGCTTTCTTT.

J is TRBJ2-5 and V is TRBV18, with 8 positions matching TRBD2. The CDR3 is 14 amino acids. V gave up 8 bases and J gave up 1 base; unmatched junction bases: 6. Germline CDR1 and CDR2: KGHSH and LQKENI. This CDR3 is CASDPGGGQETQYF. The CDR3 DNA sequence: TGTGCCAGCGACCCCGGGGGGGGCCAAGAGACCCAGTACTTC.

The chain employs TRBV4-2 and TRBJ2-2, with TRBD2 as a possible D gene (5 bases). The CDR3 runs to 19 residues. Germline loops: CDR1 LGHNA, CDR2 YNFKEQ. V dropped 3 bases and J dropped 5 bases, with 25 bases sitting between them. CDR3 loop: CASSQLAGRGASGTGELFF. CDR3 nucleotides: TGTGCCAGCAGCCAGCTCGCAGGTCGGGGAGCGAGTGGGACCGGGGAGCTGTTTTTT.